This T cell receptor beta chain was obtained from a study of patients and donors after allogeneic stem cell transplantation. Each CDR3 protein gets one entry after TCRdb re-called the RT-PCR reads with MiXCR. There are just over 4,000 distinct CDR3 sequences in the sample; 24% occur only once, and 15% to 20% lies in the top ten. Germline loops: CDR1 MNHEY, CDR2 SMNVEV (reference sequence). This CDR3 comprises 9 residues. The chain links TRBV27 to TRBJ2-7; no firm D call. The sample taken for sequencing was blood, either unsorted or a sorted T cell fraction (not recorded which). The clonotype originates from a human donor who was either an allogeneic HSCT recipient or a stem cell or donor lymphocyte infusion donor (not recorded which). It is not recorded whose cells these are; they may come from a transplant donor. The CDR3 sequence: CASSPPLVV. The CDR3 DNA reads TGTGCCAGCAGTCCCCCTTTAGTCGTC.